This T cell receptor beta chain was obtained from a study of blood T cell repertoires in COVID-19. Across the whole study: Samples came from the United States, Italy and Spain, spanning acute and convalescent COVID-19. The analysed material was cDNA or gDNA that came from T cells, B-cell-depleted T cells, or PBMCs.

CDR3 length equals 14 residues. The ends were cut back, 3 bases at V and 4 bases at J, with 9 bases in the middle. The germline V gene encodes CDR1 KGHSH and CDR2 LQKENI. Study processing details: Counts of nucleated cells, estimated from reference gene primer amplification, were obtained. Here immunoSEQ multiplex PCR was the method, and the copy in TCRdb shows in-frame clones only, minus some. V and J calls and clone size are copied from that table; D and trimming were computed from the DNA. The sample lists 80,000 to 95,000 clones, over 80% occurring once. The sample taken for sequencing was peripheral blood. The clonotype originates from a woman at least 80 years old with active or convalescent COVID-19. V usage is TRBV18 and J usage is TRBJ1-4; no clear D. CDR3 sequence (DNA): TGTGCCAGCTCACCTTGGACTGATAATGAAAAACTGTTTTTT. It is translated as CASSPWTDNEKLFF. The full variable domain, with the rest looked up from reference TRBV18 and TRBJ1-4, is NAGVMQNPRHLVRRRGQEARLRCSPMKGHSHVYWYRQLPEEGLKFMVYLQKENIIDESGMPKERFSAEFPKEGPSILRIQQVVRGDSAAYFCASSPWTDNEKLFFGSGTQLSVL.